The 17 T cell receptor beta chains below come from one sample, sequenced in a study of control samples from healthy donors and cancer patients. Profiled with immunoSEQ multiplex PCR; TCRdb holds only in-frame clones, not every one. The sample includes 96,000 or so clones, approximately 95% of them seen just once. Sequenced sample: blood. Every receptor here comes from a man aged 18 to 30 in good health.

This rearrangement joins TRBV7-3 to TRBJ2-1; D uncertain. The CDR3 spans 15 residues. With 2 bases removed from V and 4 bases from J, the gap between germline ends came to 12 bases. Germline CDR1 reads SGHTA; CDR2 reads FQGTGA. For the CDR3, the DNA is TGTGCCAGCAGCTTACTAGACTCCAGGTACAATGAGCAGTTCTTC. Translated: CASSLLDSRYNEQFF.

The chain combines TRBV9 with TRBJ2-3; the match to TRBD2 covers 8 bases. V was pared by 4 bases and J by 1 base, with 2 bases of the junction left unmatched. CDR1 and CDR2 (germline): SGDLS, YYNGEE. The CDR3 spans 14 residues. Written as DNA, the CDR3 is TGTGCCAGCAGCTCGGGACTAGGCACAGATACGCAGTATTTT. It yields the protein CASSSGLGTDTQYF.

The V call is TRBV25-1, the J call TRBJ1-1; 9 bases line up with TRBD1. Germline values: CDR1 MGHDK, CDR2 SYGVNS. V dropped 3 bases and J dropped 4; count of bases not matched to a gene: 3. This CDR3 is 14 amino acids long. In DNA form, the CDR3 reads TGTGCCAGCAGTGATGAGACAGGGGGCACTGAAGCTTTCTTT. Protein product: CASSDETGGTEAFF.

The chain recombines TRBV12-5 with TRBJ1-2, with no clear D. The germline V and J ends were trimmed by 2 bases and 8 bases, with 15 bases remaining between them. Germline assignment: CDR1 LGHNT and CDR2 FRNRAP. The CDR3 is 14 amino acids. The CDR3 region has the DNA TGTGCTAGTGGTTTGCTGCATCGGACTATCGGCTACACCTTC. Its translation is CASGLLHRTIGYTF. The full variable domain, completed using reference TRBV12-5 and TRBJ1-2, is DARVTQTPRHKVTEMGQEVTMRCQPILGHNTVFWYRQTMMQGLELLAYFRNRAPLDDSGMPKDRFSAEMPDATLATLKIQPSEPRDSAVYFCASGLLHRTIGYTFGSGTRLTVV.

V gene TRBV12-5 combines with J gene TRBJ1-1, with D maybe TRBD1 (6 bases). The CDR3 totals 11 residues. V was trimmed by 6 bases and J by 8 bases, leaving 10 bases between them. CDR1 and CDR2 from the germline V gene are LGHNT and FRNRAP. The CDR3 DNA reads as TGTGCTAGTGGCCAAGGACAGGAAGCTTTCTTT. It translates to CASGQGQEAFF.

The V gene is TRBV2, the J gene TRBJ1-5; D ambiguous. This CDR3 has 15 amino acids. V lost 6 bases and J lost 1, with 13 bases in between. Germline V lookup: CDR1 SNHLY, CDR2 FYNNEI. Here the CDR3 DNA reads TGTGCCAGCAGGGTAGGACGGCCAAGCAATCAGCCCCAGCATTTT. Protein product: CASRVGRPSNQPQHF.

This chain uses TRBV27 with TRBJ2-7; no reliable D call. The germline gives CDR1 MNHEY, CDR2 SMNVEV (reference sequence). V lost 7 bases and J lost 3, with 7 bases in between. There are 11 residues in the CDR3. CDR3 loop: CASMGHYEQYF. The DNA of the CDR3 is TGTGCCAGCATGGGCCACTACGAGCAGTACTTC.

The chain recombines TRBV12-3 or TRBV12-4 with TRBJ1-1; D remains unclear. The ends were cut back, 3 bases at V and 8 bases at J, with 10 bases in the middle. The CDR3 has 12 residues. CDR3 bases: TGTGCCAGCAGTTTCAAACGGAACGAAGCTTTCTTT. Protein product: CASSFKRNEAFF.

The sample holds one count of this clone. The genes are TRBV3-1 (or the pseudogene TRBV3-2) and TRBJ2-1; 8 bases are shared with TRBD2. Looked up from germline, CDR1 is LGHDT and CDR2 is YNNKEL (reference sequence). Trimming cost V 4 bases and J 7 bases; bases outside gene matches: 9. The CDR3 has 15 residues. The CDR3 nucleotides are TGTGCCAGCAGCCCCGCAGCGGGGGCGCTGAATGAGCAGTTCTTC. This codes for CASSPAAGALNEQFF.

The chain links TRBV7-9 to TRBJ1-4; 9 bases map to TRBD1. Trimming removed 5 bases from V and 13 bases from J; junction bases left unmatched: 23. This CDR3 is 18 amino acids long. The germline V gene has CDR1 SEHNR and CDR2 FQNEAQ (reference sequence). CDR3 in amino acids: CASSEMGALGTGLSPLFF. The CDR3 coding sequence is TGTGCCAGCAGCGAAATGGGTGCGTTGGGGACAGGGCTGTCCCCACTGTTTTTT.

This clone was seen just once. The chain links TRBV27 to TRBJ1-6; D may be TRBD1 (6 bases). The CDR3 consists of 15 residues. Trimming took off 5 bases at V and 5 bases at J, with 13 bases between the two ends. Germline loops: CDR1 MNHEY, CDR2 SMNVEV (reference sequence). The CDR3 DNA reads as TGTGCCAGCAGTGGAAGTGGACAGAATAATTCACCCCTCCACTTT. Amino acids: CASSGSGQNNSPLHF.

The CDR3 DNA follows: TGTGCCAGCAGTTACGGCGGGAGGGCCGGAGATACGCAGTATTTT. It codes for CASSYGGRAGDTQYF. The genes are TRBV6-2 or TRBV6-3 and TRBJ2-3; 9 positions match TRBD2. With 2 bases clipped from V and 5 bases from J, the junction kept 5 bases outside the gene matches. CDR3 size: 15 residues. CDR1 and CDR2 from the germline V gene are MNHEY and SVGEGT.

The V call is TRBV15, the J call TRBJ1-2; D unclear. V gave up 5 bases and J gave up 0 bases, with 13 bases separating them. Germline CDR1 reads LNHNV; CDR2 reads YYDKDF (reference sequence). The CDR3 has 15 amino acids. The CDR3 region has the DNA TGTGCCACCAGCGGCCAGCGGGCCGCTAACTATGGCTACACCTTC. Its translation is CATSGQRAANYGYTF.

The chain is built from TRBV27 and TRBJ1-4; 9 bases match TRBD1. The V gene's germline CDR1 is MNHEY and CDR2 SMNVEV (reference sequence). V lost 1 base, J lost 8 bases, and 5 bases stayed unmatched. The CDR3 length is 15 residues. CDR3 DNA: TGTGCCAGCAGTTTATGGGGACAGGGAGGCGAAAAACTGTTTTTT. This sequence encodes CASSLWGQGGEKLFF.

This chain joins TRBV27 and TRBJ1-6; 7 bases fit TRBD1. The CDR3 extends over 17 amino acids. The V segment lost 5 bases and the J segment 10 bases; nucleotides outside the gene matches: 17. CDR1 MNHEY and CDR2 SMNVEV come from the germline V gene (reference sequence). The CDR3 is CASSPPGQIYRRSPLHF. CDR3 sequence (DNA): TGTGCCAGCAGTCCGCCGGGACAGATCTATCGTCGGTCACCCCTCCACTTT.

CDR3: CASSLARGAFF. CDR3 DNA sequence: TGTGCCAGCAGTTTAGCAAGGGGAGCTTTCTTT. The J gene is TRBJ1-1, the V gene TRBV12-3 or TRBV12-4; perhaps TRBD1 as D (5 bases). Trimming took off 0 bases at V and 10 bases at J, with 6 bases between the two ends. This CDR3 comprises 11 residues.

The chain links TRBV27 to TRBJ1-2, with D uncertain. Germline V gene lookup returns CDR1 MNHEY and CDR2 SMNVEV (reference sequence). The length of the CDR3 is 15 residues. The germline V and J ends were trimmed by 0 bases and 1 base, with 9 bases remaining between them. The CDR3 sequence is CASSLSAELNYGYTF. The DNA of the CDR3 is TGTGCCAGCAGTTTATCGGCGGAACTTAACTATGGCTACACCTTC.